This T cell receptor beta chain was identified in a study of cytomegalovirus exposure and HLA in healthy donors. Points from the study as a whole: The study recorded 150 to 200 TCR beta chains that were cytomegalovirus-associated. Indistinguishable V segments, including TRBV6-2 and TRBV6-3, were excluded.

Donors had nominal health at sampling but likely had unrecorded immune exposures. A word on this clone: What it recognizes is unknown.

V lost 1 base and J lost 3, with 10 bases in between. CDR3 length: 14 residues. Germline CDR1 reads SGHDT; CDR2 reads YYEEEE. PCR employed 60 Vbeta and 13 Jbeta primers. Sequencing was performed with immunoSEQ multiplex PCR; in TCRdb, only in-frame clones are kept and a portion is missing. This table holds some 150,000 clones, about 82% found once. The V and J genes are TRBV5-6 and TRBJ1-2, with D possibly TRBD1 on 5 matching bases. The sequence came from a woman between 18 and 29 years old in good health and CMV-seronegative. Material: PBMCs. CDR3 region: CASSLSGRDYGYTF. The CDR3 coding sequence is TGTGCCAGCAGCTTGAGTGGCAGGGACTATGGCTACACCTTC.